Shown below are 30 T cell receptor beta chains from a single sample sequenced in a study of T cell repertoires in cytomegalovirus infection. TCRdb recomputed calls from the reads with MiXCR, one row per CDR3 protein. The sample yields approximately 260,000 distinct CDR3 sequences, about 20% seen once. These receptors have no identified antigens. Material: cultured PBMCs, obtained from culture after CMV antigen stimulation. The receptor source for this set is a human donor in good health (CMV status not recorded). Some clones in this sample may be carry-over from other donors' samples.

This clonotype appeared many times. This chain links TRBV7-9 with TRBJ1-1; no reliable D call. The V end lost 3 bases, the J end lost 6 bases, and 11 bases lay between the germline ends. The CDR3 extends over 13 amino acids. Per germline, CDR1 SEHNR and CDR2 FQNEAQ (reference sequence). The CDR3 sequence is CASSFEGGSEAFF. CDR3 DNA: TGTGCCAGCAGCTTCGAGGGTGGGTCTGAAGCTTTCTTT.

This clonotype has a handful of counts. The J gene is TRBJ1-3, the V gene TRBV6-6; D remains unclear. The V end was cut by 4 bases, the J end by 6 bases, with 7 bases between. There are 12 residues in the CDR3. Germline V lookup: CDR1 MNHNY, CDR2 SVGAGI (reference sequence). In nucleotides, the CDR3 is TGTGCCAGCAGTTCCACTCAAAACACCATATATTTT. Translated: CASSSTQNTIYF.

This CDR3 reads CASSGSQSYGYTF. Written as DNA, the CDR3 is TGTGCCAGCAGTGGGTCACAGAGCTATGGCTACACCTTC. The rearrangement joins TRBV2 to TRBJ1-2; no definite D call. The ends were cut back, 4 bases at V and 4 bases at J, with 10 bases in the middle. Germline CDR1 SNHLY, CDR2 FYNNEI. The CDR3 sequence is 13 residues long.

V and J are TRBV2 and TRBJ2-7; possible D gene TRBD2, 6 bases. The CDR3 has 13 residues. V was pared by 6 bases and J by 0 bases, with 9 bases between. CDR1 SNHLY and CDR2 FYNNEI come from the germline V gene. CDR3 coding DNA: TGTGCCAGCAGAGCGGGTAGCTCCTACGAGCAGTACGTC. Translated, it gives CASRAGSSYEQYV.

The chain joins TRBV7-2 to TRBJ2-7; D call uncertain. V gave up 4 bases and J gave up 1 base, with 11 bases separating them. Germline loops: CDR1 SGHTA, CDR2 FQGNSA. The CDR3 covers 14 residues. CDR3 bases: TGTGCCAGCAGCTCAACGAGACTTTCCTACGAGCAGTACTTC. Amino acids: CASSSTRLSYEQYF.

This clonotype was picked up many times. The J gene is TRBJ2-1, the V gene TRBV7-2; D gene uncertain. The germline V gene encodes CDR1 SGHTA and CDR2 FQGNSA. CDR3 length: 11 amino acids. Deletions cut 3 bases from V and 8 bases from J, with 5 bases between. The CDR3 sequence: CASSFIDEQFF. CDR3 DNA: TGTGCCAGCAGCTTTATCGATGAGCAGTTCTTC.

This clonotype showed up many times. The rearrangement joins TRBV6-2 or TRBV6-3 to TRBJ2-1; 10 nucleotides line up with TRBD2. CDR1 MNHEY and CDR2 SVGEGT come from the germline V gene. The trim removed 5 bases at V and 7 bases at J, leaving 17 bases unmatched. The CDR3 covers 18 residues. This chain's CDR3 is CASSAPGLAHKVANEQFF. Here the CDR3 DNA reads TGTGCCAGCAGTGCTCCGGGACTAGCGCACAAAGTGGCAAATGAGCAGTTCTTC.

This clonotype was picked up many times. The gene calls are TRBV7-2 and TRBJ1-3; D remains ambiguous. The CDR3 is made up of 14 amino acids. V dropped 5 bases and J dropped 0 bases, with 8 bases sitting between them. The germline CDR1 and CDR2 sequences are SGHTA and FQGNSA. The CDR3: CASSRESSGNTIYF. As DNA, the CDR3 is TGTGCCAGCAGCCGGGAGAGCTCTGGAAACACCATATATTTT. Looking up the rest from reference TRBV7-2 and TRBJ1-3 gives the full variable domain: GAGVSQSPSNKVTEKGKDVELRCDPISGHTALYWYRQSLGQGLEFLIYFQGNSAPDKSGLPSDRFSAERTGGSVSTLTIQRTQQEDSAVYLCASSRESSGNTIYFGEGSWLTVV.

This clonotype was detected only a few times. The genes are TRBV20-1 and TRBJ1-5; D not resolved. Trimming cost V 3 bases and J 1 base, with 7 bases left between them. The CDR3 covers 13 residues. The germline gives CDR1 DFQATT, CDR2 SNEGSKA (reference sequence). Written as DNA, the CDR3 is TGCAGTGCTAGGCGGCAAAGCAATCAGCCCCAGCATTTT. Its protein product is CSARRQSNQPQHF.

V and J are TRBV28 and TRBJ1-5; TRBD1 is a possible D gene (6 bases). The V gene's germline CDR1 is MDHEN and CDR2 SYDVKM. The ends were cut back, 11 bases at V and 4 bases at J, with 15 bases in the middle. This CDR3 is built from 13 residues. The CDR3 bases are TGTGCCTCTCGGGACACCCCGAATCAGCCCCAGCATTTT. Protein sequence: CASRDTPNQPQHF.

This clonotype was seen many times. V and J are TRBV7-9 and TRBJ1-1, with unresolved D. The CDR3 has 13 residues. V lost 4 bases to trimming and J lost 4 bases, with 10 bases between them. Germline CDR1 and CDR2: SEHNR and FQNEAQ (reference sequence). This chain's CDR3 is CASSSLSGTEAFF. The CDR3, as DNA: TGTGCCAGCAGCTCGCTCTCTGGCACTGAAGCTTTCTTT.

The chain joins TRBV10-2 to TRBJ2-2, with a weak D call TRBD1 (6 bases). The CDR3 covers 15 residues. CDR1 and CDR2 (germline): WSHSY, SAAADI. Trimming removed 3 bases from V and 4 bases from J, with 12 bases in between. CDR3 amino acids: CASSDRGRGTGELFF. In nucleotides, the CDR3 is TGCGCCAGCAGTGATAGGGGCAGGGGCACCGGGGAGCTGTTTTTT.

The V gene is TRBV12-3 or TRBV12-4, the J gene TRBJ1-5, with no clear D. The V and J ends lost 5 bases and 4 bases respectively, with 12 bases between them. The CDR3 extends over 14 amino acids. The CDR3 loop is CASSPGRANQPQHF. In DNA form, the CDR3 reads TGTGCCAGCAGTCCTGGACGGGCAAATCAGCCCCAGCATTTT.

A few counts support this clonotype. The chain couples TRBV30 to TRBJ2-5; D might be TRBD1 (5 bases). The V end was cut by 5 bases, the J end by 4 bases, with 11 bases between. CDR3 length: 12 residues. Germline-derived CDR1 and CDR2 are GTSNPN and SVGIG (reference sequence). CDR3 bases: TGTGCCTGGGGATTGGGGCCAGAGACCCAGTACTTC. This encodes CAWGLGPETQYF.

The chain joins TRBV27 to TRBJ2-4, with TRBD2 matching over 12 bases. CDR1 is MNHEY and CDR2 is SMNVEV in the germline V gene (reference sequence). This CDR3 comprises 16 residues. V lost 4 bases and J lost 8; bases outside the gene matches: 9. The CDR3 DNA follows: TGTGCCAGCAGTTCAATCCTAGCGGGAGGGCGGGACATTCAGTACTTC. Its protein product is CASSSILAGGRDIQYF.

There are many counts of this clonotype. V is TRBV19 and J is TRBJ2-1, with TRBD2 identical over 7 bases. The V gene's germline CDR1 is LNHDA and CDR2 SQIVND (reference sequence). The CDR3 loop spans 15 amino acids. V lost 5 bases to trimming and J lost 10 bases; unmatched junction nucleotides: 14. The DNA for the CDR3 is TGTGCCAGTAGTGCAACTAGCGCAGCCCTAGGAGAGCAGTTCTTC. Encoded protein: CASSATSAALGEQFF.

This rearrangement joins TRBV19 to TRBJ1-5; 8 bases are a match to TRBD1. V gave up 6 bases and J gave up 3 bases; unmatched junction bases: 7. The CDR3 extends over 15 amino acids. The germline CDR1 and CDR2 sequences are LNHDA and SQIVND (reference sequence). DNA for the CDR3: TGTGCCAGTAGGCCGACAGGGGTAATCAATCAGCCCCAGCATTTT. It is translated as CASRPTGVINQPQHF.

V and J are TRBV5-1 and TRBJ1-1; TRBD1 matches 8 bases. Germline loops: CDR1 SGHRS, CDR2 YFSETQ. V dropped 4 bases and J dropped 4; count of bases not matched to a gene: 15. The CDR3 has 17 amino acids. The CDR3 DNA reads as TGCGCCAGCAGCGGGGACCGGGACAGGCCTTCCGGCACTGAAGCTTTCTTT. Its protein product is CASSGDRDRPSGTEAFF.

This chain links TRBV29-1 with TRBJ2-1, with TRBD2 matching 10 bases. The V gene's germline CDR1 is SQVTM and CDR2 ANQGSEA. The V and J ends lost 3 bases and 0 bases, in that order; junction bases with no gene match: 8. This CDR3 comprises 17 residues. The CDR3 is CSVEGTSSGSSYNEQFF. The CDR3, as DNA: TGCAGCGTTGAGGGGACGTCTAGCGGGAGCTCCTACAATGAGCAGTTCTTC.

The CDR3 region is CASREGQGIGEQFF. In nucleotides, the CDR3 is TGTGCCAGCAGGGAGGGACAGGGAATAGGTGAGCAGTTCTTC. The V gene is TRBV27, the J gene TRBJ2-1, with TRBD1 matching over 9 bases. The CDR3 runs 14 residues. Germline-derived CDR1 and CDR2 are MNHEY and SMNVEV (reference sequence). J was trimmed by 9 bases and V by 6 bases; bases with no gene match: 9.

The chain employs TRBV13 and TRBJ2-7, with TRBD2 matching 9 bases. V lost 5 bases, J lost 1 base, and 6 bases stayed unmatched. This CDR3 contains 15 residues. CDR1 is PRHDT and CDR2 is FYEKMQ in the germline V gene (reference sequence). Here the CDR3 reads CASSGSSGDSYEQYF. The DNA of the CDR3 is TGTGCCAGCAGCGGATCTAGCGGGGATTCCTACGAGCAGTACTTC.

The rearrangement links TRBV11-3 to TRBJ2-1, with a possible D match to TRBD1 (6 bases). This CDR3 is built from 17 residues. V lost 0 bases and J lost 4, with 16 bases in between. Germline-derived CDR1 and CDR2 are SGHNT and YENEEA. CDR3 DNA sequence: TGTGCCAGCAGCTTAGATCTGGGGCAGGGGCAATACAATGAGCAGTTCTTC. Its translation is CASSLDLGQGQYNEQFF.

The genes are TRBV28 and TRBJ2-7, with D unresolved. Per germline, CDR1 MDHEN and CDR2 SYDVKM. V dropped 7 bases and J dropped 3 bases, with 16 bases sitting between them. The CDR3 is made up of 14 amino acids. The CDR3 DNA reads as TGTGCCAGCATTAAAGACACCGTCCTCTACGAGCAGTACTTC. It codes for CASIKDTVLYEQYF.

This clonotype was recorded a few times. V and J are TRBV4-3 and TRBJ1-1; D not resolved. V shed 0 bases and J shed 7 bases, with 15 bases lying between them. Germline assignment: CDR1 LGHNA and CDR2 YSLEER. CDR3 size: 15 residues. CDR3 DNA sequence: TGCGCCAGCAGCCAAGATAATCGGAGGGTGGGTGAAGCTTTCTTT. It encodes CASSQDNRRVGEAFF.

The gene calls are TRBV19 and TRBJ2-7; no clear D. V was clipped by 1 base and J by 4 bases, with 11 bases between them. This CDR3 has 14 amino acids. In germline, CDR1 is LNHDA, CDR2 SQIVND (reference sequence). The CDR3 is CASSIGVRGYEQYV. The DNA of the CDR3 is TGTGCCAGTAGTATAGGGGTCAGAGGTTACGAGCAGTACGTC.

This clonotype was seen a few times. The chain links TRBV18 to TRBJ2-2; the match to TRBD2 covers 9 bases. The CDR3 length is 15 residues. Germline V CDR1 and CDR2: KGHSH, LQKENI. J lost 6 bases, V lost 1 base, and 3 bases had no gene match. The DNA of the CDR3 is TGTGCCAGCTCACCACTACTAGCGGGCGCCGGGGAGCTGTTTTTT. Its protein is CASSPLLAGAGELFF.

This clonotype has a count of ten or more. The V call is TRBV7-2, the J call TRBJ1-6, with D possibly matching TRBD1 (5 bases). Germline CDR1 SGHTA, CDR2 FQGNSA. CDR3 length: 18 amino acids. Trimming took 6 bases from V and 0 from J, leaving 18 bases between them. The CDR3 loop reads CASRFRGGRSSYNSPLHF. CDR3 nucleotides: TGTGCCAGCAGGTTCCGCGGGGGTAGGAGCTCCTATAATTCACCCCTCCACTTT.

The table lists this clonotype with a few counts. V and J are TRBV27 and TRBJ2-5, with D hard to call. From germline, CDR1 is MNHEY and CDR2 SMNVEV (reference sequence). Trimming took 5 bases from V and 1 from J, leaving 8 bases between them. The CDR3 contains 13 residues. The CDR3 region is CASSKTRQETQYF. The DNA for the CDR3 is TGTGCCAGCAGTAAAACCCGCCAAGAGACCCAGTACTTC.

The sample holds a few counts of this clonotype. J is TRBJ1-1 and V is TRBV6-5; D call uncertain. V dropped 0 bases and J dropped 0 bases, with 14 bases sitting between them. The CDR3 length is 17 residues. Germline loops: CDR1 MNHEY, CDR2 SVGAGI. The CDR3 region is CASSYSGLTGLNTEAFF. CDR3 sequence (DNA): TGTGCCAGCAGTTACTCTGGGCTGACGGGATTGAACACTGAAGCTTTCTTT.

The DNA of the CDR3 is TGTGCCAGCAGCGTAGGAACAGGGGCCCTCAACTATGGCTACACCTTC. Translating it yields CASSVGTGALNYGYTF. V usage is TRBV9 and J usage is TRBJ1-2; 7 bases map to TRBD1. Germline CDR1 reads SGDLS; CDR2 reads YYNGEE. J was trimmed by 2 bases and V by 0 bases; bases with no gene match: 7. The CDR3 loop spans 16 amino acids.